The TCR beta chain under discussion was sequenced for a study of blood T cell repertoires in COVID-19. Enrollment of patients from Seattle took place during active infection, with longitudinal follow-up. V was shortened by 0 bases and J by 9 bases, with 14 bases between the two germline ends. CDR3 size: 14 residues. The germline V gene has CDR1 LNHDA and CDR2 SQIVND (reference sequence). The table lists this clone with a count of one. In the original processing: The authors estimated nucleated cell counts from reference gene primer amplification. Libraries were prepared by immunoSEQ multiplex PCR; TCRdb keeps only in-frame clonotypes and omits some of them. V and J calls plus clone size are reproduced from that table; the DNA served to infer D and trimming. The data contain around 29,000 clones, approximately 83% of them singletons.

The clonotype comes from a woman of 80 years or more with COVID-19, enrolled during active disease. The chain has TRBV19 and TRBJ1-1, with D tentatively TRBD1 (6 bases). Sequencing was performed on peripheral blood. This CDR3 is CASSIEGARGKAFF. DNA for the CDR3: TGTGCCAGTAGTATAGAGGGGGCCAGAGGGAAAGCTTTCTTT.